This is a list of T cell receptor beta chains from one sample in a study of cytomegalovirus exposure and HLA in healthy donors. TCRdb's table, derived via immunoSEQ multiplex PCR, lists solely in-frame clones and lacks some. The data show roughly 90,000 clones, around 90% seen once. The sample comprised PBMCs. These receptors were obtained from a man younger than 30 in good health and CMV-seronegative. The CDR3 runs from the conserved cysteine through the conserved F or W.

V gene,CDR3 protein
TRBV5-4,CASSPGDYPFEQYF
TRBV18,CASSPTGLTNEKLFF
TRBV6-5,CASSVHRGPNEQYF
TRBV29-1,CSVAGTGVEREQFF
TRBV5-6,CASSRTTGQGGGYTF
TRBV21-1,CARETDFRITTNEKLFF
TRBV28,CASSPGTAYNEQFF
TRBV7-2,CASSPRGNYEQYF
TRBV5-4,CASSLQGNTEAFF
TRBV7-3,CASRRGGLAGHTDTQYF
TRBV6-1,CASAGASLGEQYF
TRBV5-1,CASRLQAGELFF
TRBV7-2,CASSRSGGQGLDTEAFF
TRBV5-6,CASSLTAAKGGLFF
TRBV19,CASSTIHEQFF
TRBV6-1,CASSEMAGEPKNIQYF
TRBV18,CASSLRPPQGQNEQFF
TRBV2,CASRERESETQYF
TRBV28,CASSESNQPQHF
TRBV11-2,CASTWTSGINEQFF
TRBV5-6,CASSLQGAGAFF
TRBV11-3,CASSRNRVNTGELFF
TRBV7-8,CASSLMAGPSYNEQFF
TRBV19,CASGKTGGVLNTGELFF
TRBV29-1,CSVGMPGQGHYEQYF
TRBV18,CASSPGAGNEKLFF